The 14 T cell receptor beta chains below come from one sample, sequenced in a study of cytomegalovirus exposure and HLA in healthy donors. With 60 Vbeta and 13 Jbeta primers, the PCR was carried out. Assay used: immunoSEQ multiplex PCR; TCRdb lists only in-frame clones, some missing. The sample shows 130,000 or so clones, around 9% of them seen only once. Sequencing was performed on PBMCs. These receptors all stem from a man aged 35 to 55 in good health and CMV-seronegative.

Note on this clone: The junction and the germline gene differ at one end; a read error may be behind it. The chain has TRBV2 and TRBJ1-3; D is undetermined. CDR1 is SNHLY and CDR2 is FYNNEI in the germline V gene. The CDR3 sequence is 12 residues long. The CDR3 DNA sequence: TGTGCCAGCAGGGAAGACACTACCGTGGTAGATTTT. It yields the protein CASREDTTVVDF.

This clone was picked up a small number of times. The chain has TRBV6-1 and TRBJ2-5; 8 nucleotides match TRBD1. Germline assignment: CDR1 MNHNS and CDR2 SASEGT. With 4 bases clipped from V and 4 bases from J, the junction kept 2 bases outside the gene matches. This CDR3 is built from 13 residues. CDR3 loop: CASSADRGETQYF. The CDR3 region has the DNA TGTGCCAGCAGTGCCGACAGGGGAGAGACCCAGTACTTC.

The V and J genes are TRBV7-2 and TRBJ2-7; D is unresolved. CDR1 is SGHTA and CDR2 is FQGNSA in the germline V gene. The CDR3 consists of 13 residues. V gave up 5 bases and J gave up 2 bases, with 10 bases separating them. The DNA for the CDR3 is TGTGCCAGCAGCATGTCAGAGGCCTACGAGCAGTACTTC. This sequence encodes CASSMSEAYEQYF.

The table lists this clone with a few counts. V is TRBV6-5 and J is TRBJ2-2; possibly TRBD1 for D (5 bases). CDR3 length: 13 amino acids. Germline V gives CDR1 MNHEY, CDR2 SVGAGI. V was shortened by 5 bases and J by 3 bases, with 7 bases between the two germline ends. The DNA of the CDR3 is TGTGCCAGCAGTGACAGTTACACCGGGGAGCTGTTTTTT. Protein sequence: CASSDSYTGELFF.

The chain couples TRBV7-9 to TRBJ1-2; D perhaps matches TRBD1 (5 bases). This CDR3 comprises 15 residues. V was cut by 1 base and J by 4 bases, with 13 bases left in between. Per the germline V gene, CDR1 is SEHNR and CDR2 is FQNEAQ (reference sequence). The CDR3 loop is CASSLGGDEVYGYTF. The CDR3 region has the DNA TGTGCCAGCAGCTTAGGGGGGGATGAGGTCTATGGCTACACCTTC.

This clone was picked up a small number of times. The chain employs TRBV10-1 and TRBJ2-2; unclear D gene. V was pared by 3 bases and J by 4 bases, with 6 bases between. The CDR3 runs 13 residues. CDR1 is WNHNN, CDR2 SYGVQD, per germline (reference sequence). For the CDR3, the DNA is TGCGCCAGCAGTGACCTATCCACCGGGGAGCTGTTTTTT. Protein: CASSDLSTGELFF.

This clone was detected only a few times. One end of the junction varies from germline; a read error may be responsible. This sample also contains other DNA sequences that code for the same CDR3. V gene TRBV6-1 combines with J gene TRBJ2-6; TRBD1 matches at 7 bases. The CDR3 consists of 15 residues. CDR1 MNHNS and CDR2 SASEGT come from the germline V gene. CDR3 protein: CASSEKGAGANVMTF. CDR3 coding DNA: TGTGCCAGCAGTGAGAAGGGGGCCGGGGCAAACGTCATGACTTTC.

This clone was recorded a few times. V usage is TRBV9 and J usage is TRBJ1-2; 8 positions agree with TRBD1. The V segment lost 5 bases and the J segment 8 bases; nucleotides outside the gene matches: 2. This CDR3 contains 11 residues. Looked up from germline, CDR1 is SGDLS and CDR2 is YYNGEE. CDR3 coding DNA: TGTGCCAGCAGGGGGACAGGAGGCTACACCTTC. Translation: CASRGTGGYTF.

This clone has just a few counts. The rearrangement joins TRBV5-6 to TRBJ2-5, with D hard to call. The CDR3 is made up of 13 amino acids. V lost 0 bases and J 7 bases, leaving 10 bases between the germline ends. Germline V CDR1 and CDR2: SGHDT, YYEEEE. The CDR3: CASSLVDGGTQYF. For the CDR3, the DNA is TGTGCCAGCAGCTTGGTTGACGGCGGGACCCAGTACTTC.

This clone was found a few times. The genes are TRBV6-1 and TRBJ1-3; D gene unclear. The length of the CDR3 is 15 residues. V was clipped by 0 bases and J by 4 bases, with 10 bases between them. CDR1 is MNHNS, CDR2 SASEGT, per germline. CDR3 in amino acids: CASSEAGGEGNTIYF. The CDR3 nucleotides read TGTGCCAGCAGTGAAGCCGGCGGGGAAGGAAACACCATATATTTT.

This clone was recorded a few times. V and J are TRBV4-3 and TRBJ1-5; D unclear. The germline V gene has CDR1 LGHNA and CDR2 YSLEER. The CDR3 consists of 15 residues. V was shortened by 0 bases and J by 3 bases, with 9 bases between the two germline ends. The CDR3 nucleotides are TGCGCCAGCAGCCAAGATTCGAGGAACAATCAGCCCCAGCATTTT. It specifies CASSQDSRNNQPQHF.

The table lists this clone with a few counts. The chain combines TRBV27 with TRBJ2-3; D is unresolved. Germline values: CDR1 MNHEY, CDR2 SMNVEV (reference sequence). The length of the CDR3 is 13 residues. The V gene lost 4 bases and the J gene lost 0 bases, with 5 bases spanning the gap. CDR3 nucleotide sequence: TGTGCCAGCAGTTATGGCAGCACAGATACGCAGTATTTT. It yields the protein CASSYGSTDTQYF.

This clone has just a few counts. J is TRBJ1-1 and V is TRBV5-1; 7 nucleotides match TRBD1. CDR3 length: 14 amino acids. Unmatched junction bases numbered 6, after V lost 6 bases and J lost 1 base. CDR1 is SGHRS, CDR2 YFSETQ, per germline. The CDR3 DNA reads TGCGCCAGCAACCGACAGGGTGGGAACACTGAAGCTTTCTTT. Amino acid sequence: CASNRQGGNTEAFF.

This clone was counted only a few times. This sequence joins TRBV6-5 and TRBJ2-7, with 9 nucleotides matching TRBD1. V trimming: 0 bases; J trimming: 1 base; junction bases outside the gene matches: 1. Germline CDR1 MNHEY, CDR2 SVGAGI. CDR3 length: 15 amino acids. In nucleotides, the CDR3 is TGTGCCAGCAGTTACTCTGGGACAGGGTCCTACGAGCAGTACTTC. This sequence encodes CASSYSGTGSYEQYF.